This T cell receptor (beta chain) was sequenced during a study of T cells in lung cancer brain metastases. Regarding the study as a whole: Paired lesions shared few clones; most were lesion-specific (mean Morisita approximately 0.25).

CDR1 LNHDA and CDR2 SQIVND come from the germline V gene (reference sequence). This CDR3 is built from 15 residues. V was pared by 4 bases and J by 0 bases, with 10 bases between. Comment on this clone: Its cognate antigen is unknown.

Generated by immunoSEQ multiplex PCR, the TCRdb table keeps only in-frame clones and is missing some. The sample includes fewer than 700 clones, roughly 92% seen only once; the top ten take 3% to 4%. The TCR was taken from a woman aged 45-65 years with non-small cell lung cancer that had spread to the brain. The chain uses TRBV19 and TRBJ1-5; D unclear. Input material: tumor tissue from a brain metastasis. For the CDR3, the DNA is TGTGCCAGTAGTAGTACATTTAATAGCAATCAGCCCCAGCATTTT. Translated: CASSSTFNSNQPQHF.